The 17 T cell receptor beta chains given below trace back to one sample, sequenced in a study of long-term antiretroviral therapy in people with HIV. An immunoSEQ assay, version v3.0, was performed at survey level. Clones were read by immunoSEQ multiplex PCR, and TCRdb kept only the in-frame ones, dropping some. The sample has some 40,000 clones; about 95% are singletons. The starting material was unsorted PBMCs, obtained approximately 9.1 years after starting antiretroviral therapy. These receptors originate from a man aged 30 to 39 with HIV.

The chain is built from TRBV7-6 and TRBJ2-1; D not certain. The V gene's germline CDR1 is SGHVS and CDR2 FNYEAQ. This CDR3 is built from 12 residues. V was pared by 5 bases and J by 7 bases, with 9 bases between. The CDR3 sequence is CASSPMGNEQFF. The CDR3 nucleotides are TGTGCCAGCAGCCCGATGGGGAATGAGCAGTTCTTC.

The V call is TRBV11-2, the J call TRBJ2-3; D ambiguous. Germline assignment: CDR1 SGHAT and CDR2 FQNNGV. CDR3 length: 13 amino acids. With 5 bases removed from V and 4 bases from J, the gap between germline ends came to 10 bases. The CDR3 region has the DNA TGTGCCAGCAGCCTTATTAGGGCAGATACGCAGTATTTT. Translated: CASSLIRADTQYF.

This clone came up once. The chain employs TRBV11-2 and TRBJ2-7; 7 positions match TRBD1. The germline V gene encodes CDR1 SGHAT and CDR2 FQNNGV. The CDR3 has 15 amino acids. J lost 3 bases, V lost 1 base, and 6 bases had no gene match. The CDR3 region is CASSLGQGTLYEQYF. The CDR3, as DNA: TGTGCCAGCAGCTTAGGACAGGGAACGCTCTACGAGCAGTACTTC.

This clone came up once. The CDR3 DNA is TGTGCCAGCAGCCCCGCCCCCGATCAGCCCCAGCATTTT. This encodes CASSPAPDQPQHF. The chain uses TRBV5-5 and TRBJ1-5; D not certain. The CDR3 contains 13 residues. In germline, CDR1 is SGHKS, CDR2 YYEKEE (reference sequence). V was cut by 4 bases and J by 5 bases, with 10 bases left in between.

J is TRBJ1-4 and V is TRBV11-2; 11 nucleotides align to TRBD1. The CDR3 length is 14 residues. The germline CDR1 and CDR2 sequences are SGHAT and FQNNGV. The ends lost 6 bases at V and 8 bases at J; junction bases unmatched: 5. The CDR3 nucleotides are TGTGCCAGCAGTCAGGACAGGGGGCGAGAAAAACTGTTTTTT. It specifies CASSQDRGREKLFF. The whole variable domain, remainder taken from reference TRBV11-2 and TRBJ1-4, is EAGVAQSPRYKIIEKRQSVAFWCNPISGHATLYWYQQILGQGPKLLIQFQNNGVVDDSQLPKDRFSAERLKGVDSTLKIQPAKLEDSAVYLCASSQDRGREKLFFGSGTQLSVL.

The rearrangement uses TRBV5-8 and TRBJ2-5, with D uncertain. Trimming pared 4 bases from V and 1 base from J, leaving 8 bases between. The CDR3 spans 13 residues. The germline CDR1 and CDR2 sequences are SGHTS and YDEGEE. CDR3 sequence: CASSMGAQETQYF. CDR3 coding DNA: TGTGCCAGCAGCATGGGCGCCCAAGAGACCCAGTACTTC. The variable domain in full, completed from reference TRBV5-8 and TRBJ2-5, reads EAGVTQSPTHLIKTRGQQATLRCSPISGHTSVYWYQQALGLGLQFLLWYDEGEERNRGNFPPRFSGRQFPNYSSELNVNALELEDSALYLCASSMGAQETQYFGPGTRLLVL.

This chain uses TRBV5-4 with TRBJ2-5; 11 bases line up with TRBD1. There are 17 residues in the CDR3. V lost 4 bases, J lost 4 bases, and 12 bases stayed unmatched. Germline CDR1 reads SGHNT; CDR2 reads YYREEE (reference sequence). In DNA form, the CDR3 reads TGTGCCAGCAGCCCCCCTCCGGGACAGGGGGTGGCAGAGACCCAGTACTTC. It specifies CASSPPPGQGVAETQYF.

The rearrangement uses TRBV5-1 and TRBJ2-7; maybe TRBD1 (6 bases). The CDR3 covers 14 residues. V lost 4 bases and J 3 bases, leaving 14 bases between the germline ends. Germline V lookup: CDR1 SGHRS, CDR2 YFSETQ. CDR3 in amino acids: CASSLGASDYEQYF. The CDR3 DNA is TGCGCCAGCAGCCTGGGGGCCAGTGACTACGAGCAGTACTTC. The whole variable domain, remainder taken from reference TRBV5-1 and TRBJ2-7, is KAGVTQTPRYLIKTRGQQVTLSCSPISGHRSVSWYQQTPGQGLQFLFEYFSETQRNKGNFPGRFSGRQFSNSRSEMNVSTLELGDSALYLCASSLGASDYEQYFGPGTRLTVT.

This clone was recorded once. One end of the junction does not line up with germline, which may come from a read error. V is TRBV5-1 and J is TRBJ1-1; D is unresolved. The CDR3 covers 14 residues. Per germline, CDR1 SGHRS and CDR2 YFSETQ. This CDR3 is CASSYLMTNTEAFF. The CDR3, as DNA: TGTGCCAGCAGCTATCTGATGACGAACACTGAAGCTTTCTTT.

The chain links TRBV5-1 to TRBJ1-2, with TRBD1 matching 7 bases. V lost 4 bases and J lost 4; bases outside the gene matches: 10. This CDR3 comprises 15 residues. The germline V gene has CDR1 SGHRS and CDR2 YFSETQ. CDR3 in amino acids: CASSKGTDVVYGYTF. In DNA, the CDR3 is TGCGCCAGCAGCAAAGGGACAGACGTAGTCTATGGCTACACCTTC.

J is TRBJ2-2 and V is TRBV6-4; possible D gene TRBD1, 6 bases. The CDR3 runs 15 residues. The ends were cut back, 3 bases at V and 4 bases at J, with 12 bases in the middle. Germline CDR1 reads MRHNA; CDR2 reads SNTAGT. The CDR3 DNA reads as TGTGCCAGCAGTGAAGACGCAGGGGTCACCGGGGAGCTGTTTTTT. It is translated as CASSEDAGVTGELFF.

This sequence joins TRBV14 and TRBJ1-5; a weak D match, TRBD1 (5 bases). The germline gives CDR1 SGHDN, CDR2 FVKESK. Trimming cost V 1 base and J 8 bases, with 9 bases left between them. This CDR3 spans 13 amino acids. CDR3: CASSQGGREPQHF. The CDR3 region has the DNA TGTGCCAGCAGCCAAGGGGGGAGGGAGCCCCAGCATTTT.

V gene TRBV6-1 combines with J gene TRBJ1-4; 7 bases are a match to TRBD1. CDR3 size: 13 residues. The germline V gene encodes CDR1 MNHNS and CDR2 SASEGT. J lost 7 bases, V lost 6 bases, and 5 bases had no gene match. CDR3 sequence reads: CASRISGGEKLFF. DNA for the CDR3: TGTGCCAGCAGAATATCAGGGGGTGAAAAACTGTTTTTT.

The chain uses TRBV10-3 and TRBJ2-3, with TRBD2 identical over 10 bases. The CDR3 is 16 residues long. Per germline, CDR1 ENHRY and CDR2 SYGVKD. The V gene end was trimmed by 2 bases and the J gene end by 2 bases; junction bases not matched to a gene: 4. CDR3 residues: CAISELLAGTTDTQYF. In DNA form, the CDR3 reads TGTGCCATCAGTGAGCTACTAGCGGGGACCACAGATACGCAGTATTTT.

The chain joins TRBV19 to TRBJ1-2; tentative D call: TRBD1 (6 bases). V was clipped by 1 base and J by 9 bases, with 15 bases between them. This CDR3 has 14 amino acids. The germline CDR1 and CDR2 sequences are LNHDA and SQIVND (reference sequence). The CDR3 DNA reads TGTGCCAGTAGTATAGCCCAGGACAGTCAACGCTACACCTTC. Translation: CASSIAQDSQRYTF.

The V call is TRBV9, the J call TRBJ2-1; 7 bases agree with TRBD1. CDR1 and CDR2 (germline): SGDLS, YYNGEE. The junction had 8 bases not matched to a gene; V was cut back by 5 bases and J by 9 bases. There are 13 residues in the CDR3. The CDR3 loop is CASSQTGAGEQFF. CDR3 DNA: TGTGCCAGCAGTCAAACAGGGGCTGGTGAGCAGTTCTTC.

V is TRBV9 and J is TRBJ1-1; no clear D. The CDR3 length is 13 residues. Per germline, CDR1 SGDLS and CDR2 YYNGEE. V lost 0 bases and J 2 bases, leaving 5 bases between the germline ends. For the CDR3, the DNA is TGTGCCAGCAGCGTAGGGCCCAACACTGAAGCTTTCTTT. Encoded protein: CASSVGPNTEAFF.